This entry lists 6 T cell receptor beta chains sequenced from one sample in a study of shared clonotypes between healthy human individuals. Clones were read by immunoSEQ multiplex PCR, and TCRdb kept only the in-frame ones, dropping some. This table has roughly 1 million clones, approximately 80% appearing once. Source material: memory CD4+ T cells from PBMCs. Documented subset: CD45RA-negative fraction. The receptors stem from a man aged 18 to 30 in good health. Some clones in this sample may be carry-over from other donors' samples.

This chain uses TRBV30 with TRBJ1-2, with D possibly matching TRBD1 (6 bases). V lost 2 bases and J lost 5, with 21 bases in between. Germline CDR1 and CDR2: GTSNPN and SVGIG (reference sequence). The CDR3 consists of 16 residues. The CDR3 sequence: CAWSSIGGQRIYGYTF. Written as DNA, the CDR3 is TGTGCCTGGAGTAGTATTGGAGGACAGCGGATATATGGCTACACCTTC.

The chain employs TRBV4-3 and TRBJ1-1; D remains ambiguous. CDR1 LGHNA and CDR2 YSLEER come from the germline V gene. V dropped 0 bases and J dropped 11 bases, with 13 bases sitting between them. This CDR3 has 13 amino acids. CDR3 loop: CASSQDGTPGAFF. Written as DNA, the CDR3 is TGCGCCAGCAGCCAAGATGGCACGCCTGGGGCTTTCTTT.

The CDR3 protein is CASSLVAGSDYGYTF. DNA of the CDR3: TGCGCCAGCAGCTTAGTAGCAGGATCCGACTATGGCTACACCTTC. The chain links TRBV5-1 to TRBJ1-2; no firm D call. The CDR3 extends over 15 amino acids. V shed 2 bases and J shed 3 bases, with 14 bases lying between them. Germline CDR1 SGHRS, CDR2 YFSETQ.

This clone showed up just once. V gene TRBV2 combines with J gene TRBJ1-5, with D possibly TRBD1 on 5 matching bases. V lost 4 bases to trimming and J lost 5 bases, with 12 bases between them. The CDR3 length is 14 residues. Germline loops: CDR1 SNHLY, CDR2 FYNNEI. CDR3 sequence reads: CASSGWDSYQPQHF. The CDR3 coding sequence is TGTGCCAGCAGTGGGTGGGACTCCTATCAGCCCCAGCATTTT. Complete variable domain (other parts from reference TRBV2 and TRBJ1-5): EPEVTQTPSHQVTQMGQEVILRCVPISNHLYFYWYRQILGQKVEFLVSFYNNEISEKSEIFDDQFSVERPDGSNFTLKIRSTKLEDSAMYFCASSGWDSYQPQHFGDGTRLSIL.

The chain's CDR3 is CASSYRDRGNTEAFF. Here the CDR3 DNA reads TGTGCCAGCAGCTACCGGGACAGGGGGAACACTGAAGCTTTCTTT. The chain uses TRBV6-6 and TRBJ1-1; 10 bases are a match to TRBD1. Losses at the gene ends were 6 bases for V and 1 base for J; bases not matched to a gene: 5. The CDR3 has 15 amino acids. Germline-derived CDR1 and CDR2 are MNHNY and SVGAGI (reference sequence).

As regards this clone: A clone one base away is much larger, so this may be a read error. The sample has other DNA sequences that encode this CDR3 too. The rearrangement joins TRBV9 to TRBJ1-1, with TRBD1 as a possible D gene (5 bases). CDR3 length: 13 amino acids. CDR1 is SGDLS and CDR2 is YYNGEE in the germline V gene. V was shortened by 2 bases and J by 4 bases, with 9 bases between the two germline ends. This CDR3 reads CASSVSGGTEAFF. CDR3 DNA: TGTGCCAGCAGCGTTTCCGGGGGCACTGAAGCTTTCTTT.